The TCR beta chain under discussion was sequenced for a study of early T cells in non-severe SARS-CoV-2 infection. Each cDNA molecule carried a unique molecular identifier. Using its own MiXCR run on the 5' RACE reads, TCRdb lists one record per CDR3 protein. This repertoire shows tens of thousands of distinct CDR3 sequences, 8.5% to 12% found once; its top ten account for over 7%. This clonotype showed up many times. The CDR3 runs 16 residues. J gave up 3 bases and V 0 bases, and 6 bases lay outside the gene matches. CDR1 and CDR2 (germline): DFQATT, SNEGSKA (reference sequence). This TCR came from an adult who was a healthcare worker with PCR-confirmed SARS-CoV-2 infection or an uninfected control (not recorded which). This chain connects TRBV20-1 to TRBJ2-1, with 9 bases identical to TRBD2. The sequencing here drew on whole blood, taken at baseline. The CDR3 DNA reads TGCAGTGCTAGAGATCTAGCGGGACATCTCTACAATGAGCAGTTCTTC. This encodes CSARDLAGHLYNEQFF.